The rows below give T cell receptor beta chains drawn from one sample of a study of blood T cell repertoires in COVID-19. Libraries were prepared by immunoSEQ multiplex PCR; TCRdb keeps only in-frame clonotypes and omits some of them. This sample has hundreds of thousands of clones, with 85% to 90% found just once. The material sequenced was peripheral blood. The receptors derive from an older man with acute or convalescent COVID-19. The conserved cysteine and the conserved F or W are not part of the CDR3 here. Fields, in order: CDR3 protein, J gene, V gene, CDR3 length, clone size. Part of the rows lack a size; the others show once, few, many or a class for expanded clones.

ASSLVYTSGRWTDTQY	TRBJ2-3	TRBV7-2	16	-
ASSLALPLGHEQF	TRBJ2-1	TRBV7-2	13	once
ASGSGTDGYSTDTQY	TRBJ2-3	TRBV12-5	15	-
ASSLDRRTLYEQY	TRBJ2-7	TRBV11-2	13	-
ASSLYRGRTDTQY	TRBJ2-3	TRBV5-6	13	-
ASTGSMDRKGPGNTIY	TRBJ1-3	TRBV2	16	-
ASGLVLGDRAYGYT	TRBJ1-2	TRBV12-5	14	-
ASSFLASHYNEQF	TRBJ2-1	TRBV5-8	13	-
AWSVPRFRGWGTDTQY	TRBJ2-3	TRBV30	16	-
ASSIAIAGDLETQY	TRBJ2-5	TRBV5-1	14	-
ASRETGIGDYT	TRBJ1-2	TRBV5-1	11	-
ASSRAADNSPLH	TRBJ1-6	TRBV3-1/TRBV3-2	12	-
ASSARDRVYGYT	TRBJ1-2	TRBV28	12	-
ASSLAARSGTVSYEQY	TRBJ2-7	TRBV7-6	16	-
ASSRLAGLERDEQY	TRBJ2-7	TRBV6-2/TRBV6-3	14	-
ASSEQRGNEQF	TRBJ2-1	TRBV6-1	11	-
ASGGQGAKHNNSPLH	TRBJ1-6	TRBV21-1	15	-